This TCR beta chain was profiled in a study of blood T cell repertoires in COVID-19. At the level of the study: Nucleic acid was either cDNA or gDNA, and it came from T cells, B-cell-depleted T cells, or PBMCs.

Authors' analysis steps: The authors estimated nucleated cell counts from reference gene primer amplification. The protocol was immunoSEQ multiplex PCR, while the TCRdb copy is restricted to in-frame clones and leaves out a portion. D and trimming were read from the DNA, whereas the V and J calls and clone size are those reported in that table. Counted here are 90,000 to 120,000 clones, approximately 89% occurring once; the ten biggest clones make up roughly 0.97%. CDR1 is LGHDT, CDR2 YNNKEL, per germline (reference sequence). The CDR3 consists of 14 residues. V was clipped by 2 bases and J by 4 bases; unmatched bases: 3.

This chain uses TRBV3-1 (or the pseudogene TRBV3-2) with TRBJ1-1, with TRBD1 identical over 8 bases. This sequence was found in a man between 60 and 70 years old with acute or convalescent COVID-19. Sequenced material: peripheral blood. CDR3 in amino acids: CASSQPGGFTEAFF. The CDR3 nucleotides are TGTGCCAGCAGCCAACCAGGGGGCTTCACTGAAGCTTTCTTT.